The 19 T cell receptor beta chains presented below share a single source sample, sequenced in a study of vaccination and CD4 T cells after COVID-19. An Oncomine TCR Beta short-read assay was used to sequence the DNA from cultured CD4+ T cells. TCRdb itself ran the PCR reads through MiXCR, one entry per CDR3 protein. The sample lists over 20,000 distinct CDR3 sequences, 30% to 45% occurring once. Their antigens remain unidentified. Time point given: late sampling 161 to 241 days after vaccination in a few convalescent patients. Specified treatment: approximately 9-day PBMC culture with coronavirus spike peptide pools or control peptides (ViraFEST assay). This sample comprised CD4+ T cells from blood, cultured in vitro, obtained about 7 months after SARS-CoV-2 vaccination. These receptors were taken from a human donor who had recovered from COVID-19.

This clonotype appeared a few times. The V call is TRBV20-1, the J call TRBJ2-2, with TRBD1 matching 8 bases. Germline V gene sequence: CDR1 DFQATT, CDR2 SNEGSKA (reference sequence). This CDR3 has 14 amino acids. V was clipped by 3 bases and J by 7 bases; unmatched bases: 7. CDR3: CSASPQGAYGELFF. The CDR3 DNA reads as TGCAGTGCTAGCCCCCAGGGGGCCTACGGGGAGCTGTTTTTT.

The chain joins TRBV7-2 to TRBJ2-5; D is unclear. V was trimmed by 6 bases and J by 5 bases, leaving 13 bases between them. The CDR3 loop spans 13 amino acids. In germline, CDR1 is SGHTA, CDR2 FQGNSA. CDR3 residues: CASSSSSGETQYF. The CDR3, as DNA: TGTGCCAGCAGTTCATCCAGTGGGGAGACCCAGTACTTC.

This clonotype is judged medium-sized. V is TRBV7-2 and J is TRBJ2-5; TRBD2 matches at 14 bases. V trimming: 5 bases; J trimming: 4 bases; junction bases outside the gene matches: 3. CDR1 and CDR2 from the germline V gene are SGHTA and FQGNSA. CDR3 size: 15 residues. CDR3 sequence reads: CASSTGLAGVETQYF. In DNA, the CDR3 is TGTGCCAGCAGCACGGGACTAGCGGGAGTAGAGACCCAGTACTTC.

This clonotype was observed a few times. The rearrangement joins TRBV27 to TRBJ2-1; 8 bases are a match to TRBD2. J was trimmed by 3 bases and V by 2 bases; bases with no gene match: 0. The CDR3 totals 14 residues. Per germline, CDR1 MNHEY and CDR2 SMNVEV (reference sequence). CDR3 in amino acids: CASSLTSGYNEQFF. For the CDR3, the DNA is TGTGCCAGCAGTTTAACTAGCGGCTACAATGAGCAGTTCTTC.

This clonotype was seen only a few times. The chain has TRBV6-1 and TRBJ2-5; D is perhaps TRBD1 (5 bases). Germline V CDR1 and CDR2: MNHNS, SASEGT. V was trimmed by 6 bases and J by 2 bases, leaving 25 bases between them. The CDR3 consists of 18 residues. This chain's CDR3 is CASSEQPTQGSPQETQYF. The DNA for the CDR3 is TGTGCCAGCAGCGAACAGCCGACTCAGGGATCGCCACAAGAGACCCAGTACTTC.

The J gene is TRBJ2-3, the V gene TRBV20-1; D remains unclear. The ends were cut back, 6 bases at V and 2 bases at J, with 18 bases in the middle. This CDR3 has 15 residues. Germline V gives CDR1 DFQATT, CDR2 SNEGSKA (reference sequence). CDR3 in DNA: TGCAGTGCATCGAGTCGGATAGGAACCACAGATACGCAGTATTTT. The encoded protein is CSASSRIGTTDTQYF.

V gene TRBV2 combines with J gene TRBJ1-5; D is perhaps TRBD1 (6 bases). V was shortened by 6 bases and J by 7 bases, with 19 bases between the two germline ends. Germline V gene lookup returns CDR1 SNHLY and CDR2 FYNNEI. This CDR3 spans 15 amino acids. CDR3 nucleotides: TGTGCCAGCAGAGCCAGCACAGGGTTAGGACAGCCCCAGCATTTT. Residues: CASRASTGLGQPQHF. The variable domain in full, completed from reference TRBV2 and TRBJ1-5, reads EPEVTQTPSHQVTQMGQEVILRCVPISNHLYFYWYRQILGQKVEFLVSFYNNEISEKSEIFDDQFSVERPDGSNFTLKIRSTKLEDSAMYFCASRASTGLGQPQHFGDGTRLSIL.

The chain combines TRBV15 with TRBJ2-1, with D unclear. Trimming took 3 bases from V and 12 from J, leaving 18 bases between them. The length of the CDR3 is 14 residues. Per germline, CDR1 LNHNV and CDR2 YYDKDF (reference sequence). The CDR3 region is CATSSERFTFGQFF. Here the CDR3 DNA reads TGTGCCACCAGCAGCGAGCGCTTTACGTTCGGGCAGTTCTTC. Variable domain in full (rest from reference TRBV15 and TRBJ2-1): DAMVIQNPRYQVTQFGKPVTLSCSQTLNHNVMYWYQQKSSQAPKLLFHYYDKDFNNEADTPDNFQSRRPNTSFCFLDIRSPGLGDTAMYLCATSSERFTFGQFFGPGTRLTVL.

This clonotype was seen only a few times. The gene calls are TRBV28 and TRBJ1-5; D not resolved. Germline-derived CDR1 and CDR2 are MDHEN and SYDVKM. V gave up 0 bases and J gave up 2 bases, with 11 bases separating them. CDR3 length: 16 residues. The CDR3 loop is CASSLWPTPGNQPQHF. The CDR3 DNA is TGTGCCAGCAGTTTATGGCCGACCCCTGGCAATCAGCCCCAGCATTTT.

V is TRBV15 and J is TRBJ2-5; unclear D gene. The CDR3 runs 16 residues. Trimming took off 1 base at V and 5 bases at J, with 17 bases between the two ends. CDR1 and CDR2 (germline): LNHNV, YYDKDF (reference sequence). In DNA form, the CDR3 reads TGTGCCACCAGCAGAGCGACTCTACCGGGTGGGGAGACCCAGTACTTC. Residues: CATSRATLPGGETQYF.

This chain connects TRBV20-1 to TRBJ1-2; D is undetermined. This CDR3 is built from 10 residues. V gave up 3 bases and J gave up 6 bases, with 5 bases separating them. Germline CDR1 and CDR2: DFQATT and SNEGSKA (reference sequence). The CDR3: CSASLNGYTF. CDR3 in DNA: TGCAGTGCTAGTTTGAATGGCTACACCTTC.

The rearrangement links TRBV6-1 to TRBJ1-2, with 8 bases fitting TRBD1. V dropped 4 bases and J dropped 6; count of bases not matched to a gene: 10. CDR3 length: 15 residues. Per germline, CDR1 MNHNS and CDR2 SASEGT. The DNA of the CDR3 is TGTGCCAGCAGTGGGAAACAGGGGGAGGGTAATGGCTACACCTTC. Encoded protein: CASSGKQGEGNGYTF.

The chain is built from TRBV6-1 and TRBJ1-2; no clear D gene. From germline, CDR1 is MNHNS and CDR2 SASEGT. Trimming stripped 5 bases from V and 2 bases from J, with 12 bases between. The CDR3 totals 14 residues. The CDR3 sequence is CASSLGQANYGYTF. CDR3 sequence (DNA): TGTGCCAGCAGTCTAGGGCAGGCCAACTATGGCTACACCTTC.

This clonotype showed up just a few times. CDR3 bases: TGTGCCAGCAGCCCCGCCCGCGGTTTACCGGATGAGCAGTTCTTC. It codes for CASSPARGLPDEQFF. V and J are TRBV7-3 and TRBJ2-1; D remains ambiguous. Trimming removed 5 bases from V and 8 bases from J, with 19 bases in between. CDR1 SGHTA and CDR2 FQGTGA come from the germline V gene. This CDR3 spans 15 amino acids. The variable domain in full, completed from reference TRBV7-3 and TRBJ2-1, reads GAGVSQTPSNKVTEKGKYVELRCDPISGHTALYWYRQSLGQGPEFLIYFQGTGAADDSGLPNDRFFAVRPEGSVSTLKIQRTERGDSAVYLCASSPARGLPDEQFFGPGTRLTVL.

V usage is TRBV28 and J usage is TRBJ2-5, with 8 bases that match TRBD2. Trimming cost V 6 bases and J 5 bases; bases outside gene matches: 11. CDR1 MDHEN and CDR2 SYDVKM come from the germline V gene. The CDR3 is made up of 15 amino acids. The CDR3 sequence is CASSSAPSGRETQYF. The CDR3 bases are TGTGCCAGCAGCTCCGCGCCTAGCGGGCGGGAGACCCAGTACTTC.

The gene calls are TRBV7-2 and TRBJ2-3, with 8 nucleotides matching TRBD1. This CDR3 comprises 15 residues. Germline lookup yields CDR1 SGHTA and CDR2 FQGNSA. V was pared by 4 bases and J by 0 bases, with 3 bases of the junction left unmatched. The CDR3 DNA reads as TGTGCCAGCAGCTACCGGACAGGGAGCACAGATACGCAGTATTTT. Protein sequence: CASSYRTGSTDTQYF.

The CDR3 region has the DNA TGCAGTGTAAAACACAGGGGGTCTGGGGCCAACGTCCTGACTTTC. It specifies CSVKHRGSGANVLTF. The V gene is TRBV20-1, the J gene TRBJ2-6; TRBD1 aligns across 8 bases. The CDR3 contains 15 residues. After removal of 7 bases from V and 1 base from J, the junction contained 6 bases not matched to a gene. From germline, CDR1 is DFQATT and CDR2 SNEGSKA (reference sequence).

The V call is TRBV6-1, the J call TRBJ2-7, with 7 bases that match TRBD1. Germline trimming cut 4 bases from V and 4 bases from J; bases unmatched to any gene: 7. CDR3 length equals 14 residues. Germline CDR1 reads MNHNS; CDR2 reads SASEGT. The CDR3: CASSARDSVYEQYF. CDR3 nucleotides: TGTGCCAGCAGTGCCCGGGACAGCGTTTACGAGCAGTACTTC.

There are a few counts of this clonotype. This sequence joins TRBV19 and TRBJ2-5; TRBD1 agrees at 12 bases. CDR1 is LNHDA and CDR2 is SQIVND in the germline V gene (reference sequence). CDR3 length equals 17 residues. The V segment lost 5 bases and the J segment 3 bases; nucleotides outside the gene matches: 10. CDR3 DNA: TGTGCCAGTAGTCACCCTTCCGGGACAGGGGGCGAAGAGACCCAGTACTTC. It encodes CASSHPSGTGGEETQYF.